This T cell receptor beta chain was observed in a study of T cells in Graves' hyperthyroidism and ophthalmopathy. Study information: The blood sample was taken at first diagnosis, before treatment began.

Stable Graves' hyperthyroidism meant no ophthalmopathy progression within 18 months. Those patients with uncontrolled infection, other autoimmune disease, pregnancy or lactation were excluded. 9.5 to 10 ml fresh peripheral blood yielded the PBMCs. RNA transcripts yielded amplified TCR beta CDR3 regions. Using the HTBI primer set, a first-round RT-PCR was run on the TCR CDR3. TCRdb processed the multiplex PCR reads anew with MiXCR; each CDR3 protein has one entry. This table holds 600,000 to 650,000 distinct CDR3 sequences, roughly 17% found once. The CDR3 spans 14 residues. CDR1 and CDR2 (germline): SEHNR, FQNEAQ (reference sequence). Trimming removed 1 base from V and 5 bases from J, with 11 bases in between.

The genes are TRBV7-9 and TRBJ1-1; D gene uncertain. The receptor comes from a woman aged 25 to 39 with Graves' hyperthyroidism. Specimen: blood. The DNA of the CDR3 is TGTGCCAGCAGCTTAGGAAGGGTGCGGACTGAAGCTTTCTTT. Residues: CASSLGRVRTEAFF.